Sequencing of this TCR beta chain was carried out in a study of cytomegalovirus exposure and HLA in healthy donors. For the study at large: Researchers previously reported finding about 110 million unique TCR beta sequences from 170 million or so T cells. General observations from the study: A few of the chains that were CMV-associated were confirmed in vitro to be specific for CMV antigens. Some TCR beta chains (164 of them) were listed as cytomegalovirus-associated. Later on, an analysis showed TCR association rates differing by HLA locus, with DRB1 the most and HLA-C the fewest.

Note on this clone: Its antigen remains unidentified.

Germline lookup yields CDR1 LNHDA and CDR2 SQIVND (reference sequence). CDR3 length: 16 amino acids. Unmatched junction bases numbered 11, after V lost 6 bases and J lost 4 bases. This PCR relied on a set of 60 Vbeta primers and 13 Jbeta primers. The assay was immunoSEQ multiplex PCR, and TCRdb's table has in-frame clones only and misses some. The sample shows 120,000 or so clones, approximately 69% of them seen only once. This clonotype was obtained from a man aged 40-55 years in good health and CMV-seropositive. The specimen was PBMCs. This chain connects TRBV19 to TRBJ2-1; 8 bases map to TRBD2. CDR3 in DNA: TGTGCCAGTAGCCGAGAGGCGGCGGGGGGATACAATGAGCAGTTCTTC. This codes for CASSREAAGGYNEQFF.